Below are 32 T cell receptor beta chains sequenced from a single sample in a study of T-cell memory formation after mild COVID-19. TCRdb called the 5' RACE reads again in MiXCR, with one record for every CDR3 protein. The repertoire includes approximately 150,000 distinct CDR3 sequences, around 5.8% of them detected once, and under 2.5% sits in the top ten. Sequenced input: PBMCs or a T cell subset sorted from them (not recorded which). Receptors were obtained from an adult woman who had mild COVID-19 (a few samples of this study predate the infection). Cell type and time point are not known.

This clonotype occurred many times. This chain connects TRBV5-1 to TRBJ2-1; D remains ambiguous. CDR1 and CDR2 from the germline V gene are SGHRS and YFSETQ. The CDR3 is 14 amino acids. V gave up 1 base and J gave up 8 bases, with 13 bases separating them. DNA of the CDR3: TGCGCCAGCAGCTTGATGGCCGTGGAGTATGAGCAGTTCTTC. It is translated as CASSLMAVEYEQFF.

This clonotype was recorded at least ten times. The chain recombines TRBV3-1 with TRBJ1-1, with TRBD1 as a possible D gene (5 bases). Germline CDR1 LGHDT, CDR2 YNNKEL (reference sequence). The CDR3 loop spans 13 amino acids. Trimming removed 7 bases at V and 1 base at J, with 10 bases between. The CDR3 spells CASNGDGNTEAFF. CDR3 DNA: TGTGCCAGCAACGGGGACGGGAACACTGAAGCTTTCTTT.

CDR3: CASSSPIAARFLGYTF. Written as DNA, the CDR3 is TGTGCCAGCAGTTCCCCTATTGCGGCCCGATTTCTAGGCTACACCTTC. The chain is built from TRBV12-3 or TRBV12-4 and TRBJ1-2; no definite D call. Trimming stripped 4 bases from V and 8 bases from J, with 23 bases between. The CDR3 sequence is 16 residues long.

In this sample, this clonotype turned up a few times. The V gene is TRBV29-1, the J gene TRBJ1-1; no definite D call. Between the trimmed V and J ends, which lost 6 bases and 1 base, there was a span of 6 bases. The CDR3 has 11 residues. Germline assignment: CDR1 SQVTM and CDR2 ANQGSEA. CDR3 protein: CSVASNTEAFF. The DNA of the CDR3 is TGCAGCGTGGCTTCGAACACTGAAGCTTTCTTT.

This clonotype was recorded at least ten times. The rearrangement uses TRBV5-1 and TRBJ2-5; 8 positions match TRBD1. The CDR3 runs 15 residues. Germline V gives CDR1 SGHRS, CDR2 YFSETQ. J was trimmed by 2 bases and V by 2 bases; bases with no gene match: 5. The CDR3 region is CASSFGQGGQETQYF. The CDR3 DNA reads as TGCGCCAGCAGCTTCGGACAGGGTGGTCAAGAGACCCAGTACTTC.

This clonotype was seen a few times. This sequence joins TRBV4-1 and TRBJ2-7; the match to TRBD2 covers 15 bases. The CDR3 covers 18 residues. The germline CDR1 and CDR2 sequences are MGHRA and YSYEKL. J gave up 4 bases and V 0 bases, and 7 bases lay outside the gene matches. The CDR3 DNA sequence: TGCGCCAGCAGCCAAGATGGAGGGGGACTAGCGGGGGGTTACGAGCAGTACTTC. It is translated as CASSQDGGGLAGGYEQYF.

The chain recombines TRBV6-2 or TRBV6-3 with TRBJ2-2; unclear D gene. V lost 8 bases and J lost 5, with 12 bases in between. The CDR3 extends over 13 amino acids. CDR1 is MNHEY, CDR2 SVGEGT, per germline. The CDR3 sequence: CASFMSRTGELFF. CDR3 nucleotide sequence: TGTGCCAGCTTCATGTCGCGGACCGGGGAGCTGTTTTTT.

The CDR3 nucleotides read TGTGCCAGCAGCTTGGGAAGACCCGGGACAGGGACCCGCGATCTGTTTTTT. Protein product: CASSLGRPGTGTRDLFF. The chain carries TRBV5-6 and TRBJ1-4; 9 nucleotides agree with TRBD1. The germline V gene encodes CDR1 SGHDT and CDR2 YYEEEE. The CDR3 is made up of 17 amino acids. Trimming took 0 bases from V and 14 from J; bases not matched to a gene: 17.

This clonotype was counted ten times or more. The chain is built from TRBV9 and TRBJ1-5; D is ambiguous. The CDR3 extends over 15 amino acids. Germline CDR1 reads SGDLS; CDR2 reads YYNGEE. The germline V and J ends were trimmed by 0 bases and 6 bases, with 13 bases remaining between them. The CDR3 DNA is TGTGCCAGCAGCGTAGATAGTGGGTTCGGTCAGCCCCAGCATTTT. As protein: CASSVDSGFGQPQHF.

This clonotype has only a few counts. The CDR3 loop is CASTRGFNYGYTF. CDR3 coding DNA: TGTGCCAGCACTAGGGGGTTTAACTATGGCTACACCTTC. This rearrangement joins TRBV2 to TRBJ1-2, with D possibly matching TRBD1 (6 bases). Germline values: CDR1 SNHLY, CDR2 FYNNEI. The CDR3 extends over 13 amino acids. V lost 7 bases and J lost 1, with 10 bases in between.

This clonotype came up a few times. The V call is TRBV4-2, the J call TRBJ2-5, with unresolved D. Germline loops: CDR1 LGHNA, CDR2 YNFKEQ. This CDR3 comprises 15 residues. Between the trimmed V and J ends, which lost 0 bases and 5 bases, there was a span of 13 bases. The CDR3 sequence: CASSQDRNYGETQYF. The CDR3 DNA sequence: TGTGCCAGCAGCCAAGATCGGAACTATGGGGAGACCCAGTACTTC.

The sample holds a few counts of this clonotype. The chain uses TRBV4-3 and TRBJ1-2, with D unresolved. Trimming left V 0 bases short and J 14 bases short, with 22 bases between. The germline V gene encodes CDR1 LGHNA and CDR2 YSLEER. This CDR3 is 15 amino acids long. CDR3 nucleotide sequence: TGCGCCAGCAGCCAAGATAGAAACAGCCCCCAGAGTTGGACCTTC. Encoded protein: CASSQDRNSPQSWTF.

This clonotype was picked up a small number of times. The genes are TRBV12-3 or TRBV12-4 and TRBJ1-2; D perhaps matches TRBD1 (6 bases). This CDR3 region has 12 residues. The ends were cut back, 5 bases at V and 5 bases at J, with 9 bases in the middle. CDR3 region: CASSIQGYGYTF. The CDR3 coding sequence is TGTGCCAGCAGTATACAGGGTTATGGCTACACCTTC.

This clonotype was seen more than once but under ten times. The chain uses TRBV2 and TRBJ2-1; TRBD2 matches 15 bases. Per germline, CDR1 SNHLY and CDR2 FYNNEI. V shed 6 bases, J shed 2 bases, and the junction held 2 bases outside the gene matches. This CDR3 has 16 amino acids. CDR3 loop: CASRGTSGRPYNEQFF. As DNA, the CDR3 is TGTGCCAGCAGAGGGACTAGCGGGAGGCCCTACAATGAGCAGTTCTTC.

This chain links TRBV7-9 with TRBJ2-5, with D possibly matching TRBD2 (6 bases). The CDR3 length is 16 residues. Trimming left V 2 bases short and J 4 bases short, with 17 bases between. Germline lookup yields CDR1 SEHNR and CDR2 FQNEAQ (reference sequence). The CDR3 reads CASSLFGAGPGETQYF. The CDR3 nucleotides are TGTGCCAGCAGCTTATTTGGGGCGGGACCGGGAGAGACCCAGTACTTC.

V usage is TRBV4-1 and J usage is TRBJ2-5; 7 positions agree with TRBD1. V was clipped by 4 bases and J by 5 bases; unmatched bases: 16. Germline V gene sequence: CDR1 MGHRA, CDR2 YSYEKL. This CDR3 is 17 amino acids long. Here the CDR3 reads CASSLKTTQGFGETQYF. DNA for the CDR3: TGCGCCAGCAGCCTAAAAACGACACAGGGGTTTGGGGAGACCCAGTACTTC.

CDR3 DNA: TGTGCCAGCATGAAGGTAGACTCGGGCACCGGGGAGCTGTTTTTT. This translates into CASMKVDSGTGELFF. The rearrangement uses TRBV2 and TRBJ2-2; unclear D gene. The V end lost 7 bases, the J end lost 4 bases, and 16 bases lay between the germline ends. CDR1 is SNHLY, CDR2 FYNNEI, per germline. The CDR3 spans 15 residues. Full variable domain (rest looked up from reference TRBV2 and TRBJ2-2): EPEVTQTPSHQVTQMGQEVILRCVPISNHLYFYWYRQILGQKVEFLVSFYNNEISEKSEIFDDQFSVERPDGSNFTLKIRSTKLEDSAMYFCASMKVDSGTGELFFGEGSRLTVL.

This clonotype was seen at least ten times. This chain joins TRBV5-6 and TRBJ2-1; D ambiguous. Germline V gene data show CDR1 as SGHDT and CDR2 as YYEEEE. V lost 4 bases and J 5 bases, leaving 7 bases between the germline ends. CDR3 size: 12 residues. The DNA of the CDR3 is TGTGCCAGCAGCCGCCCCGACAATGAGCAGTTCTTC. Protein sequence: CASSRPDNEQFF. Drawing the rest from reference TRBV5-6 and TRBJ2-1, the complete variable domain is DAGVTQSPTHLIKTRGQQVTLRCSPKSGHDTVSWYQQALGQGPQFIFQYYEEEERQRGNFPDRFSGHQFPNYSSELNVNALLLGDSALYLCASSRPDNEQFFGPGTRLTVL.

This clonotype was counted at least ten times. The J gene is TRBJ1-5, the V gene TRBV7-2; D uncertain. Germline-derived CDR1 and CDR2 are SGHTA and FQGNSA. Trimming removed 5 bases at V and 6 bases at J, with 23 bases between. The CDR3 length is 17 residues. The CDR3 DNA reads TGTGCCAGCAGCCTCCGGTCCTTACGTCTCAAAGGTCAGCCCCAGCATTTT. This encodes CASSLRSLRLKGQPQHF.

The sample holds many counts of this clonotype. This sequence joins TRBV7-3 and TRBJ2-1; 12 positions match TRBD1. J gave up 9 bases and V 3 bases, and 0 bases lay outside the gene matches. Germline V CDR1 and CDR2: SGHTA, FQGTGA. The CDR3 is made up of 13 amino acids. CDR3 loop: CASSLGQGAEQFF. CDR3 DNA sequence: TGTGCCAGCAGCTTGGGACAGGGGGCTGAGCAGTTCTTC.

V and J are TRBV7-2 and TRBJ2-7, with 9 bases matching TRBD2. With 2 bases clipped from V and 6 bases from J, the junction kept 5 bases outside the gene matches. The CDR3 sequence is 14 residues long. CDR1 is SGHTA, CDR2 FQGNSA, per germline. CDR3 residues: CASSLLAGPAEQYF. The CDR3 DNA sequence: TGTGCCAGCAGCTTACTAGCGGGACCCGCCGAGCAGTACTTC. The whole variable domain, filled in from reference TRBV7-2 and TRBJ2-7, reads GAGVSQSPSNKVTEKGKDVELRCDPISGHTALYWYRQSLGQGLEFLIYFQGNSAPDKSGLPSDRFSAERTGGSVSTLTIQRTQQEDSAVYLCASSLLAGPAEQYFGPGTRLTVT.

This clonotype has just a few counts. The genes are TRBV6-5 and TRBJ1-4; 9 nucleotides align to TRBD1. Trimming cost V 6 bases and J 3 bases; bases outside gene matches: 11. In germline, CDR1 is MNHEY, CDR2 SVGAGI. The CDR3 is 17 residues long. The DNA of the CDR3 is TGTGCCAGCAGCCTCTTTACAGGGGGCGGATCTAATGAAAAACTGTTTTTT. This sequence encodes CASSLFTGGGSNEKLFF.

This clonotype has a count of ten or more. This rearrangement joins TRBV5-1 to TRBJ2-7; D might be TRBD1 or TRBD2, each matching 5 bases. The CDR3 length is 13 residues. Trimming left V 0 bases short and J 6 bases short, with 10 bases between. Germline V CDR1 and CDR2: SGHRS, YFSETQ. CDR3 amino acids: CASSLESGGEQYF. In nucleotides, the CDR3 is TGCGCCAGCAGCTTGGAAAGTGGGGGCGAGCAGTACTTC. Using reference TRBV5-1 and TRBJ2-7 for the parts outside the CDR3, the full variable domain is KAGVTQTPRYLIKTRGQQVTLSCSPISGHRSVSWYQQTPGQGLQFLFEYFSETQRNKGNFPGRFSGRQFSNSRSEMNVSTLELGDSALYLCASSLESGGEQYFGPGTRLTVT.

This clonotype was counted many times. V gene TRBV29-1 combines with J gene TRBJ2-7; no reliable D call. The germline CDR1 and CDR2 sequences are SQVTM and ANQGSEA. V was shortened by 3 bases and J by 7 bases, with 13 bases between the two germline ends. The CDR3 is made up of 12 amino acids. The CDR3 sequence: CSVEEWTKEQYF. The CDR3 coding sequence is TGCAGCGTTGAGGAGTGGACGAAGGAGCAGTACTTC.

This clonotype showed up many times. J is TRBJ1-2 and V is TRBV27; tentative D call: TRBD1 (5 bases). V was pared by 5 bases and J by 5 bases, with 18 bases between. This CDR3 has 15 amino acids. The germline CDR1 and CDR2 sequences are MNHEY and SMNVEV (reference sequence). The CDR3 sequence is CASSARRQGGYGYTF. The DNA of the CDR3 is TGTGCCAGCAGTGCCCGACGGCAGGGTGGATATGGCTACACCTTC.

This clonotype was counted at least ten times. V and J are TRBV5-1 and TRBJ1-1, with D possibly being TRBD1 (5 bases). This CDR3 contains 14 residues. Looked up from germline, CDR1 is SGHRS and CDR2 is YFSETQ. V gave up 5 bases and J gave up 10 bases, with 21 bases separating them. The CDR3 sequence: CASRADRDQTTAFF. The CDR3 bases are TGCGCCAGCAGAGCCGACAGAGACCAGACTACAGCTTTCTTT.

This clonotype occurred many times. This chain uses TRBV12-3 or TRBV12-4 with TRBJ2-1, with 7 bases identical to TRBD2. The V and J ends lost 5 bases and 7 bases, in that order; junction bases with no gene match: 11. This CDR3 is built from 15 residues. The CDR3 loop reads CASSPGLLGGNEQFF. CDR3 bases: TGTGCCAGCAGTCCGGGCCTCCTGGGAGGGAATGAGCAGTTCTTC.

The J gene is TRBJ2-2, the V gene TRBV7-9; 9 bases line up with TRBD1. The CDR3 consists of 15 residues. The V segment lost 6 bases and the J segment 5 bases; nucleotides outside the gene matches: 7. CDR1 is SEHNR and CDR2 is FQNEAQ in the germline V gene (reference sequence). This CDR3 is CASRFTGGATGELFF. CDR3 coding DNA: TGTGCCAGCAGGTTCACAGGGGGCGCGACCGGGGAGCTGTTTTTT.

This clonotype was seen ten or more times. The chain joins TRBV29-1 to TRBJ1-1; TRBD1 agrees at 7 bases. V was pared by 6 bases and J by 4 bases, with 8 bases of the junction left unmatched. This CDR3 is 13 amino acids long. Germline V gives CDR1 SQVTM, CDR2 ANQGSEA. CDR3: CSVQGESRTEAFF. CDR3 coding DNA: TGCAGCGTGCAGGGGGAGAGTCGCACTGAAGCTTTCTTT. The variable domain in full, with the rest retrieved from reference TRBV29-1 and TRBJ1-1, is SAVISQKPSRDICQRGTSLTIQCQVDSQVTMMFWYRQQPGQSLTLIATANQGSEATYESGFVIDKFPISRPNLTFSTLTVSNMSPEDSSIYLCSVQGESRTEAFFGQGTRLTVV.

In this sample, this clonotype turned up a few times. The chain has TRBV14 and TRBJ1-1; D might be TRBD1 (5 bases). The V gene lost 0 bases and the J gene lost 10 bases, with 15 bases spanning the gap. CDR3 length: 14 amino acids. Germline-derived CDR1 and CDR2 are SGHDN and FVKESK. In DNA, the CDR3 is TGTGCCAGCAGCCAAGAGTTGAGGGGACGGGGAGCTTTCTTT. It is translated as CASSQELRGRGAFF.

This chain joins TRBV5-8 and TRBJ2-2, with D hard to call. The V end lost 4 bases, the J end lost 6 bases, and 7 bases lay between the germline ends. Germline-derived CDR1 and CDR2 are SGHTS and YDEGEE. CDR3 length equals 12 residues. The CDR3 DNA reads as TGTGCCAGCAGCGATAAGCCCGGGGAGCTGTTTTTT. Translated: CASSDKPGELFF.

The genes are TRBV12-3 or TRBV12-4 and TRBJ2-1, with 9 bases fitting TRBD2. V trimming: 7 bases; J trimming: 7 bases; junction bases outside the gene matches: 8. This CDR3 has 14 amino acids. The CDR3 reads CASTLSGSKNEQFF. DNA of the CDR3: TGTGCCAGCACCCTTAGCGGGAGTAAGAATGAGCAGTTCTTC.